Presented here are 16 T cell receptor beta chains from one specimen sequenced in a study of T cell responses to AZD1222 COVID-19 vaccine. Profiling relied on immunoSEQ multiplex PCR, and the TCRdb table lists in-frame clones only, not all of them. The sample includes around 90,000 clones, 86% of them seen just once. Sample: peripheral blood, taken on day 0 of AZD1222 vaccination. The receptors here all came from an adult in good health.

V and J are TRBV24-1 and TRBJ2-3; 11 bases fit TRBD1. The CDR3 consists of 16 residues. The V segment lost 4 bases and the J segment 6 bases; nucleotides outside the gene matches: 8. CDR1 and CDR2 (germline): KGHDR, SFDVKD. The CDR3 is CATSDPGTGGPDTQYF. The DNA of the CDR3 is TGTGCCACCAGTGACCCCGGGACAGGGGGGCCCGATACGCAGTATTTT.

To note about this clone: The junction and the germline gene differ at one end; a read error may be behind it. V and J are TRBV29-1 and TRBJ1-2; D uncertain. The CDR3 covers 11 residues. Germline V gene lookup returns CDR1 SQVTM and CDR2 ANQGSEA. The CDR3 DNA sequence: TGCAGCGTTGAAGGGGGAGAGAGGTCGAGGTTC. Its translation: CSVEGGERSRF.

The chain is built from TRBV5-1 and TRBJ1-2, with D perhaps matching TRBD1 (6 bases). Germline-derived CDR1 and CDR2 are SGHRS and YFSETQ. The CDR3 runs 16 residues. The V end lost 4 bases, the J end lost 4 bases, and 20 bases lay between the germline ends. The CDR3 nucleotides read TGCGCCAGCAGCAGCGGTAGGCGGGGGGCCGGCTATGGCTACACCTTC. Translation: CASSSGRRGAGYGYTF.

The J gene is TRBJ2-2, the V gene TRBV5-1; D remains ambiguous. Germline CDR1 and CDR2: SGHRS and YFSETQ. There are 15 residues in the CDR3. Deletions cut 0 bases from V and 2 bases from J, with 8 bases between. The CDR3, as DNA: TGCGCCAGCAGCTTGGGGGATACCAACACCGGGGAGCTGTTTTTT. This translates into CASSLGDTNTGELFF.

V and J are TRBV6-2 or TRBV6-3 and TRBJ2-7; TRBD1 matches at 8 bases. V lost 4 bases, J lost 6 bases, and 8 bases stayed unmatched. The CDR3 is 14 residues long. Germline V gives CDR1 MNHEY, CDR2 SVGEGT. CDR3 sequence: CASSFSRGLGEQYF. CDR3 coding DNA: TGTGCCAGCAGTTTTTCCAGGGGGCTGGGCGAGCAGTACTTC.

This chain links TRBV6-6 with TRBJ1-5, with a weak D call TRBD1 (5 bases). Looked up from germline, CDR1 is MNHNY and CDR2 is SVGAGI (reference sequence). CDR3 length: 12 residues. Trimming took off 9 bases at V and 4 bases at J, with 10 bases between the two ends. CDR3 bases: TGTGCCAGTCGGGGCGGAAATCAGCCCCAGCATTTT. It specifies CASRGGNQPQHF.

To note about this clone: The junction does not match germline at one end; this may be a read error. The chain employs TRBV7-7 and TRBJ2-2, with D perhaps assigned TRBD1 or TRBD2 (5 bases each). The germline gives CDR1 SSHAT, CDR2 FNYEAQ (reference sequence). CDR3 length equals 13 residues. The CDR3 bases are TGTGCTAGCAGCAGTAGTGGGGGCGGGGAGCTGTTTTTT. This encodes CASSSSGGGELFF.

V gene TRBV2 combines with J gene TRBJ1-5; 9 bases align to TRBD1. Germline lookup yields CDR1 SNHLY and CDR2 FYNNEI. This CDR3 has 13 amino acids. V lost 7 bases to trimming and J lost 6 bases; unmatched junction nucleotides: 4. The CDR3 sequence: CASKDRGFQPQHF. In DNA form, the CDR3 reads TGTGCCAGCAAGGACAGGGGATTTCAGCCCCAGCATTTT.

The chain recombines TRBV19 with TRBJ2-3; 7 bases align to TRBD2. The CDR3 runs 14 residues. The J segment lost 0 bases and the V segment lost 6 bases, leaving 3 bases of the junction unmatched. From germline, CDR1 is LNHDA and CDR2 SQIVND (reference sequence). The DNA of the CDR3 is TGTGCCAGTAGGGATAGCGGGAGCACAGATACGCAGTATTTT. It is translated as CASRDSGSTDTQYF. Filled out from reference TRBV19 and TRBJ2-3, the complete variable domain reads DGGITQSPKYLFRKEGQNVTLSCEQNLNHDAMYWYRQDPGQGLRLIYYSQIVNDFQKGDIAEGYSVSREKKESFPLTVTSAQKNPTAFYLCASRDSGSTDTQYFGPGTRLTVL.

In DNA form, the CDR3 reads TGTGCCAGTAGACCATCAGGGGGCTCTGGCACAGATACGCAGTATTTT. This encodes CASRPSGGSGTDTQYF. The chain joins TRBV19 to TRBJ2-3; 8 bases fit TRBD1. The CDR3 extends over 16 amino acids. Germline CDR1 and CDR2: LNHDA and SQIVND (reference sequence). V shed 6 bases and J 1 base; nucleotides not matched to a gene: 9.

This clone was found a few times. The V gene is TRBV4-2, the J gene TRBJ2-6, with 8 bases aligning to TRBD2. Germline CDR1 reads LGHNA; CDR2 reads YNFKEQ. V was clipped by 4 bases and J by 3 bases; unmatched bases: 5. This CDR3 contains 16 residues. Here the CDR3 DNA reads TGTGCCAGCAGCCCCAGCGGGGGCGATGGGGCCAACGTCCTGACTTTC. Protein: CASSPSGGDGANVLTF.

The chain recombines TRBV3-1 (or the pseudogene TRBV3-2) with TRBJ1-1; 7 bases agree with TRBD1. Losses at the gene ends were 4 bases for V and 5 bases for J; bases not matched to a gene: 7. Germline-derived CDR1 and CDR2 are LGHDT and YNNKEL (reference sequence). The CDR3 covers 14 residues. CDR3 in amino acids: CASSPWDSLTEAFF. CDR3 bases: TGTGCCAGCAGCCCCTGGGACAGTCTTACTGAAGCTTTCTTT.

This rearrangement joins TRBV19 to TRBJ1-4; possibly TRBD1 for D (5 bases). The CDR3 sequence is 16 residues long. CDR1 LNHDA and CDR2 SQIVND come from the germline V gene (reference sequence). V shed 3 bases and J shed 1 base, with 12 bases lying between them. Here the CDR3 reads CASSMTQQGTNEKLFF. CDR3 nucleotides: TGTGCCAGTAGTATGACACAGCAGGGAACTAATGAAAAACTGTTTTTT.

V is TRBV6-2 or TRBV6-3 and J is TRBJ2-2; 11 bases are shared with TRBD2. This CDR3 contains 18 residues. V lost 4 bases and J lost 1; bases outside the gene matches: 8. The germline gives CDR1 MNHEY, CDR2 SVGEGT. CDR3 nucleotide sequence: TGTGCCAGCAGTTCCGCTGGACTAGCGGGCGAGAACACCGGGGAGCTGTTTTTT. Translating it yields CASSSAGLAGENTGELFF.

The chain combines TRBV29-1 with TRBJ1-5; a possible D gene is TRBD1 (5 bases). Trimming removed 4 bases at V and 6 bases at J, with 19 bases between. Germline CDR1 SQVTM, CDR2 ANQGSEA. The CDR3 runs 15 residues. The CDR3 DNA is TGCAGCGTTGGAGAGGGGAAGAATATGATTCAGCCCCAGCATTTT. It encodes CSVGEGKNMIQPQHF.

The V call is TRBV6-2 or TRBV6-3, the J call TRBJ2-1; 7 bases are a match to TRBD2. This CDR3 has 15 amino acids. The J segment lost 5 bases and the V segment lost 1 base, leaving 5 bases of the junction unmatched. Germline V gene data show CDR1 as MNHEY and CDR2 as SVGEGT. The CDR3 nucleotides read TGTGCCAGCAGTTACTGGCGGGGGACCAACAATGAGCAGTTCTTC. Translated, it gives CASSYWRGTNNEQFF.